This TCR beta chain was observed in a study of identical twins (dated by TCRdb to the mid-2010s). Concerning the study at large: To test whether fetal clonotypes persist, this study deep-sequenced TCR alpha and beta repertoires from monozygotic twins, from unrelated adults of various ages, and from cord blood. Replicate twin experiments were performed at different times using different library preparation protocols to rule out contamination.

What the work shows at the level of the full study, not this receptor alone: Compared with coincidental sharing between unrelated individuals, out-of-frame TCR alpha sequences shared between twins showed an excess of sequences with low generation probability. In beta out-of-frame sequences, excess twin sharing was weaker, because having fewer shared sequences lowered the signal-to-noise ratio. Conclusions relied on cross-sectional statistical analysis, since the same donors could not be followed over many years. Fewer insertions were carried by abundant cord blood beta clonotypes, a similar but weaker trend appeared in young adult naive repertoires, and no such trend appeared in memory repertoires. In monozygotic twins, recombination models systematically underestimated out-of-frame TCR alpha sharing, but the models matched the sharing seen between unrelated individuals. Invariant T cells such as MAIT and iNKT could partly confound zero-insertion analyses, although diverse VJ usage argued against such confounding for most clonotypes.

Library method: 5' RACE. Instrument on record: Illumina HiSeq 2000. A universal primer binding site was added through template switching, and the final cDNA carried a unique molecular identifier so that TCR cDNA molecules could be counted accurately. Specific primers in the conserved constant-segment region were used to synthesize first-strand cDNA for TCR alpha and beta chains. To control for contamination, every cDNA library was double barcoded, receiving both a SMART-Mk sample barcode and Illumina barcodes. Two successive PCR steps introduced TruSeq adapter sequences along with Illumina sample barcodes. The TCR alpha and beta cDNA libraries were sequenced on the Illumina HiSeq platform using custom primers. In the authors' own workflow: Raw reads were processed with MiGEC to extract unique molecular identifiers, and MiXCR was used to determine CDR3 positions. For each individual, recombination models were inferred using an EM algorithm with the repgenHMM and IGoR tools. The tcR package in R was used for shared clonotype analysis, with sharing normalized by the product of cloneset sizes. Out-of-frame nonproductive sequences were analyzed to study raw recombination free of thymic and clonal selection effects. In TCRdb, the public reads were trimmed at Q25 with fastp and aligned with MiXCR, with productive beta chains retained. Each record represents a unique CDR3 protein, reported with the most common genes and DNA among its rows. The V and J calls follow TCRdb's processing rather than the paper's. This sample has some 630,000 distinct CDR3 sequences in its table, and around 7.5% of those were observed once. The ten top clones hold about 1.5% of the sample.

Including the terminal cysteine and phenylalanine, the CDR3 comprises 17 residues. Solely the CDR3 DNA is kept, with 51 bases framed from the first base. V and J are truncated by 0 bases and 0 bases respectively, leaving an intervening sequence of 14 bases. Taken from the germline V gene (reference sequence), the CDR1 and CDR2 loops are SGHNT and YYREEE. Worth noting for this clonotype: Its antigen is not yet known. No base qualities exist here, and no much larger clone lies one base off it.

All donors were healthy Caucasians. Three pairs of female monozygotic twins, all aged about 18 to 29 years, were included in the twin cohort. RNA for TCR libraries was isolated from peripheral blood mononuclear cells. The sample was also reused in another study, on yellow fever vaccine responses in identical twins. That second report states: According to the authors, in identical twins the way T cells responded to vaccination appeared partly convergent and partly personalized. The study precisely tracked vaccine-responding T cell clones in identical twins.

The chain joins TRBV5-4 to TRBJ2-3; matching of 5 bases hints at TRBD1 as the D gene. The source material was PBMCs. The TCR was taken from a woman under 30 in good health. The nucleotide sequence is given as TGTGCCAGCAGCTTGGGGGGCACGTACTCTAGCACAGATACGCAGTATTTT. Protein translation: CASSLGGTYSSTDTQYF.